This T cell receptor beta chain was captured in a study of TIL therapy for anti-PD-1-resistant metastatic lung cancer (dated by TCRdb to the early 2020s). In terms of the full investigation: Tumors were harvested prior to any PD-1/PD-L1 blockade, after which nivolumab was administered to patients, and lymphodepletion, expanded TIL infusion and IL-2 were given to patients who progressed. A median age of approximately 50 years (range about 35-75) and a median tumor PD-L1 proportion score of 6% to 7% were recorded among enrolled patients. Most of the cohort had lung adenocarcinoma, including a handful of EGFR-mutant tumors and two ALK-rearranged tumors, and half of the patients were either current or former smokers. A median non-synonymous tumor mutation burden of approximately 1.5 mutations per megabase was determined across the cohort by whole-exome sequencing. Tumor and peripheral blood T cell receptor beta sequencing was used to track clonotypes across tumor, expanded TIL product and serial blood samples.

Comments on this clone: Its antigen is unknown. One base away there is no much larger clone; base qualities are not given.

Using bias-controlled multiplex PCR with the immunoSEQ v3 hsTCRB kit, the TCR beta CDR3 regions were amplified from genomic DNA. The TCR libraries were sequenced on an Illumina NextSeq 500 to roughly 2.1 million read pairs for survey level or about 4.5-6.5 million read pairs for deep level. Per the authors' processing: V, D and J genes were assigned, non-productive sequences were removed, and clonality was reported by immunoSEQ Analyzer software. Repertoires were compared using productive Simpson clonality and Morisita overlap index of productive TRB rearrangements between infused TIL and blood. Absolute clonotype counts in blood were estimated by multiplying the lymphocyte count by the CD3+ fraction and by the productive frequency of the clone. In its TCRdb copy, this immuneACCESS table keeps in-frame sequences only and misses some clones. Where compared with another copy, unresolved V genes explain less than half of these, and the others have no known cause. The V and J calls and clone size come from that table; D and trimming were worked out from the DNA. The sample records 15,000 to 20,000 clones, roughly four fifths of which are singletons. The ten biggest clones cover roughly 2% of the sample.

Reading from cysteine to phenylalanine, the CDR3 counts 18 amino acids. The read is trimmed to its CDR3 DNA, 54 bases read in frame from base 1. Study-level results and caveats: Generalizability was limited because the cohort was highly selected, with more treatment-naive, never-smoker and oncogene-addicted patients included than is typical. The study protocol defined all tumor marker inferences as exploratory. The baseline peripheral repertoire was partially replaced by infused TIL clonotypes, which then decayed over months, and persistence showed no apparent association with response.

The time point label for this specimen denotes: pre-treatment sample, taken before nivolumab and TIL therapy. Adults with stage 4 NSCLC were enrolled in a dual-center phase I trial from late 2017 to early 2020. The samples were drawn from an open-label, single-arm phase I trial testing tumor-infiltrating lymphocyte therapy combined with nivolumab in advanced non-small cell lung cancer. Mononuclear cells from blood collected in EDTA tubes were isolated on a Ficoll gradient and snap-frozen as pellets, and DNA was then extracted using a Qiagen mini-prep kit. This receptor was identified in a person aged 25-80 years with non-small cell lung cancer. This sequence uses TRBV21-1 and TRBJ1-5. TRBV21-1 is recorded as a pseudogene. Sequenced material: blood, taken at baseline. At the DNA level, the sequence is TGTGCCAGCAGCAAATGGGACCCTTCAGGGTGGGTCAGCCCGGCCCAGCATTTT. Its protein product is CASSKWDPSGWVSPAQHF.